Described below is a single TCR beta chain sequence and its context. This specimen comes from a study of OX40 agonist ivuxolimab in advanced cancers. The CDR3 totals 15 residues. CDR1 MNHEY and CDR2 SVGAGI come from the germline V gene. V dropped 0 bases and J dropped 2 bases, with 10 bases sitting between them. The assay was immunoSEQ multiplex PCR, and TCRdb's table has in-frame clones only and misses some. The repertoire holds around 69,000 clones, with 80% to 90% as singletons. Source: CD4+ or CD8+ T cells sorted from blood, taken in a trial of the OX40 agonist ivuxolimab. V is TRBV6-5 and J is TRBJ1-1; tentatively, D is TRBD1 (5 bases). This clonotype originated in an adult with an advanced solid tumor such as melanoma, head and neck, liver or kidney cancer. The CDR3, as DNA: TGTGCCAGCAGTTACTCGGATGGGGGAAACACTGAAGCTTTCTTT. This gives the protein CASSYSDGGNTEAFF.